The source of this T cell receptor beta chain is a study of T cell repertoires in cytomegalovirus infection (dated by TCRdb to about 2019). Concerning the study at large: Donor HLA type was relevant to the analysis, as public TCR beta signatures indicated carriage of CMV infection together with the matching HLA type.

Instrument on record: Illumina HiSeq 1500. The public reads were reprocessed in TCRdb via fastp at Q25 and MiXCR, keeping in-frame beta chains. Rows merge per CDR3 protein into single entries with the most common DNA and genes. Recorded for this sample are around 250,000 distinct CDR3 sequences; about 18% of them occurred a single time. 40% to 55% of the sample comes from the top ten. Overall study outcomes, separate from this receptor: Cumulative frequency of public TCR beta family members discriminated carriers of CMV infection plus the relevant HLA type in this cohort and an independent roughly 330-donor cohort. The ex vivo response was dominated by HLA-C-restricted CMV-specific TCR beta clonotypes, which also provided the single most frequent clonotype in two of eight donors.

The V end gives up 2 bases and the J end 0 bases, leaving 14 bases in the junction not matched to a gene. Reading from cysteine to phenylalanine, the CDR3 counts 18 amino acids. Only CDR3 DNA remains: 54 bases, in frame from the first base. Taken from the germline V gene (reference sequence), the CDR1 and CDR2 loops are DFQATT and SNEGSKA. This clonotype has only a few counts. Its antigen is unknown. The input lacks base qualities; no much larger clone sits a single base away. The V and J genes are TRBV20-1 and TRBJ1-2; 8 nucleotides in the junction match TRBD1. The sequenced sample consisted of CD8+ T cells from PBMCs. The TCR sequence derives from a human donor in good health (CMV status not recorded). Some clones in this sample may be carry-over from other donors' samples. CDR3 reads: CSARQDRAAWPANYGYTF. The sequenced DNA: TGCAGTGCTAGACAGGACAGGGCGGCATGGCCTGCTAACTATGGCTACACCTTC.